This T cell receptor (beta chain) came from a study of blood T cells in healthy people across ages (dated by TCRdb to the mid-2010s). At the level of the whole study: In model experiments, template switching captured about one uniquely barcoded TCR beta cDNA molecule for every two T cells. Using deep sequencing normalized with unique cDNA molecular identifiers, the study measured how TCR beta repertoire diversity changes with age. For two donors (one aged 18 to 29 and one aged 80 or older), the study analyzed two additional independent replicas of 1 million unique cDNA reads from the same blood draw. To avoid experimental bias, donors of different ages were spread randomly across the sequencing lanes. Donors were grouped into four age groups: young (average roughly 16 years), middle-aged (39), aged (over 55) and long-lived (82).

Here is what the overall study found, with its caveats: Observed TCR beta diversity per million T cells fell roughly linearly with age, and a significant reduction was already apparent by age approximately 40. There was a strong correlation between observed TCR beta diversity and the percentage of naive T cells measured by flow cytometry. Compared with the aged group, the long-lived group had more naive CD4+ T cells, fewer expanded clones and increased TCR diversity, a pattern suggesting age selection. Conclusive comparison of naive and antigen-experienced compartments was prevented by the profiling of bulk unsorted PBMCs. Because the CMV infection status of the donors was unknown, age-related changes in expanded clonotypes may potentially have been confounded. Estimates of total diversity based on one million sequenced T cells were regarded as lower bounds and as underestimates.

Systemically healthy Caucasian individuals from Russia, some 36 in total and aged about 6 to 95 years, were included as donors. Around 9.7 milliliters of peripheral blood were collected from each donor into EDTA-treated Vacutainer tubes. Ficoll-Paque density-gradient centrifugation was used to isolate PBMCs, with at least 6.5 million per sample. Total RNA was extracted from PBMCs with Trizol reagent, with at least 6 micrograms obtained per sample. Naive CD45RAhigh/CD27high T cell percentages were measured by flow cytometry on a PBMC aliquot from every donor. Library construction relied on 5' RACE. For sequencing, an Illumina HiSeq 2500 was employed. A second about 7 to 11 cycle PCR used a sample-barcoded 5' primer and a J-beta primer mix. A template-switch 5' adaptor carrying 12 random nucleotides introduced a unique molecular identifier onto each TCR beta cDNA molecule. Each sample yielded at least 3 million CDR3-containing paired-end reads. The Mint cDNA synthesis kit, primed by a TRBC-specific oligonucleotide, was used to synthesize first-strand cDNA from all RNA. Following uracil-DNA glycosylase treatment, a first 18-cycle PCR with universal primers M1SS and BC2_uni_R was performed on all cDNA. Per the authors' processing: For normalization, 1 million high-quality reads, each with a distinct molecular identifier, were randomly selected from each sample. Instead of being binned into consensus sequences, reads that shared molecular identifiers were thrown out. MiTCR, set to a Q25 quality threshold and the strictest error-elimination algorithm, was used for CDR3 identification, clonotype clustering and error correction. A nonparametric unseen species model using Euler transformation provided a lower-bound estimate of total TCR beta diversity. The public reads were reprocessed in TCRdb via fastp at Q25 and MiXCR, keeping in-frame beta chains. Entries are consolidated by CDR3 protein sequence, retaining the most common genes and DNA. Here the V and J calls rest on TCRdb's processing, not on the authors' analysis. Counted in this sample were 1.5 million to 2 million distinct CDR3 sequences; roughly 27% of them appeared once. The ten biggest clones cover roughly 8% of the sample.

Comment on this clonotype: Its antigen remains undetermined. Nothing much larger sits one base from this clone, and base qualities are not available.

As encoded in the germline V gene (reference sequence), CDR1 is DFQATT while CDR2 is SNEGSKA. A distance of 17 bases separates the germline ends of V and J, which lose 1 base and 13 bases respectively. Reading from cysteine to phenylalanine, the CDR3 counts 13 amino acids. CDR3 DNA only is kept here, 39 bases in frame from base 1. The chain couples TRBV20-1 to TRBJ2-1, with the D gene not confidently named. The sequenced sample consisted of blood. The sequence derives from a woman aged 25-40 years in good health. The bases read TGCAGTGCTAGAGGGATCGCTCAAGAGACCCAGTTCTTC. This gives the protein CSARGIAQETQFF.